Listed below are T cell receptor beta chains from one sample, sequenced in a study of blood T cells in healthy people across ages. TCRdb independently ran MiXCR on the 5' RACE reads; one entry per CDR3 protein. This sample has hundreds of thousands of distinct CDR3 sequences; 40% to 45% occur once, and the top ten carry around 30%. The specimen was blood. The receptors originated from a man older than 75 in good health. Each CDR3 is given with its conserved first and last residue. The D gene is left open where the match is weak. For some rows the clone size is stated as once, few or many, or as a class when expanded; others skip it.

CDR3	DNA	size	J	V	D
CASSLTSGNQPQHF	TGTGCCAGCAGCTTAACGTCTGGCAATCAGCCCCAGCATTTT	NA	TRBJ1-5	TRBV7-9	NA
CASSEVRGDTQYF	TGTGCCAGCAGTGAAGTGCGGGGAGATACGCAGTATTTT	few	TRBJ2-3	TRBV6-1	NA
CASSQVWAGAFYEQYF	TGTGCCAGCAGCCAAGTATGGGCGGGGGCCTTCTACGAGCAGTACTTC	NA	TRBJ2-7	TRBV3-1	NA
CSARISGQGAKIYGYTF	TGCAGTGCTAGGATATCCGGACAGGGGGCTAAGATCTATGGCTACACCTTC	NA	TRBJ1-2	TRBV20-1	TRBD1
CASRIARGSYEQYF	TGTGCCAGCAGGATAGCCAGGGGATCTTACGAGCAGTACTTC	few	TRBJ2-7	TRBV6-1	NA
CASSVDRGDQPQHF	TGTGCCAGCAGCGTAGACAGGGGAGATCAGCCCCAGCATTTT	NA	TRBJ1-5	TRBV7-2	TRBD1
CASATSGSSYNEQFF	TGTGCCAGTGCGACTAGCGGGTCCTCCTACAATGAGCAGTTCTTC	few	TRBJ2-1	TRBV25-1	TRBD2
CASSWSALDSPLHF	TGCGCCAGCAGTTGGTCAGCTTTAGATTCACCCCTCCACTTT	few	TRBJ1-6	TRBV10-2	NA
CATSRDTLARGEQYF	TGTGCCACCAGCAGAGACACGTTGGCGAGAGGGGAGCAGTACTTC	few	TRBJ2-5	TRBV15	NA
CASSPRSVVQETQYF	TGTGCCAGCAGCCCTCGTTCAGTAGTTCAAGAGACCCAGTACTTC	few	TRBJ2-5	TRBV9	NA
CSARDAGKGPANTGELFF	TGCAGTGCTAGAGATGCCGGGAAGGGGCCCGCGAACACCGGGGAGCTGTTTTTT	NA	TRBJ2-2	TRBV20-1	NA
CASSSDSVSYNEQFF	TGCGCCAGCAGCTCGGACAGTGTGTCCTACAATGAGCAGTTCTTC	NA	TRBJ2-1	TRBV5-1	NA
CASSLVSGMGDNEQFF	TGTGCCAGCAGCTTAGTTTCGGGGATGGGGGACAATGAGCAGTTCTTC	few	TRBJ2-1	TRBV7-2	NA
CSAREDEQYF	TGCAGTGCTAGAGAGGACGAGCAGTACTTC	few	TRBJ2-7	TRBV20-1	NA
CASSPLGGQGNEKLFF	TGTGCCAGCAGCCCCCTCGGGGGACAGGGAAATGAAAAACTGTTTTTT	NA	TRBJ1-4	TRBV9	TRBD1
CASRDRGLTTEAFF	TGTGCCAGCCGGGACAGGGGGCTTACCACTGAAGCTTTCTTT	NA	TRBJ1-1	TRBV6-5	TRBD1
CASSTAAGTIRETQYF	TGTGCCAGCAGTACCGCGGCGGGGACAATCCGGGAGACCCAGTACTTC	few	TRBJ2-5	TRBV6-1	NA
CASSSQASSYGYTF	TGTGCCAGCAGCTCCCAGGCTAGTTCCTATGGCTACACCTTC	NA	TRBJ1-2	TRBV7-2	NA
CASERKNTEAFF	TGTGCCAGTGAGCGGAAGAACACTGAAGCTTTCTTT	few	TRBJ1-1	TRBV6-6	NA
CASSGSGETQYF	TGTGCCAGCAGCGGTTCAGGAGAGACCCAGTACTTC	many	TRBJ2-5	TRBV6-2/TRBV6-3	NA
CSANRDVVQYF	TGCAGTGCTAACAGGGACGTGGTGCAGTATTTT	NA	TRBJ2-3	TRBV20-1	NA
CASNRAGTGELFF	TGTGCCAGCAACAGGGCGGGCACCGGGGAGCTGTTTTTT	few	TRBJ2-2	TRBV6-2/TRBV6-3	NA
CASSKRKTLSQETQYF	TGTGCCAGCAGTAAGAGGAAGACACTAAGCCAAGAGACCCAGTACTTC	many	TRBJ2-5	TRBV6-5	NA
CASSQQGEETQYF	TGCGCCAGCAGTCAACAGGGAGAAGAGACCCAGTACTTC	NA	TRBJ2-5	TRBV23-1	NA
CSARIQGASPSYEQYF	TGCAGTGCTAGGATCCAGGGGGCGAGCCCCTCCTACGAGCAGTACTTC	few	TRBJ2-7	TRBV20-1	TRBD1
CASRASRRETQYF	TGTGCCAGCAGAGCTAGCAGACGAGAGACCCAGTACTTC	NA	TRBJ2-5	TRBV6-5	NA
CATSGTPYNEQFF	TGTGCCACCAGCGGGACCCCCTACAATGAGCAGTTCTTC	NA	TRBJ2-1	TRBV24-1	NA
CSARARGARTGELFF	TGCAGTGCTAGAGCTCGGGGGGCGAGGACCGGGGAGCTGTTTTTT	NA	TRBJ2-2	TRBV20-1	NA
CASSRGGGGENEQFF	TGTGCCAGCAGTCGAGGGGGAGGGGGCGAAAATGAGCAGTTCTTC	many	TRBJ2-1	TRBV12-3/TRBV12-4	NA
CASSQEPESEQFF	TGCGCCAGCAGCCAAGAACCCGAGAGTGAGCAGTTCTTC	NA	TRBJ2-1	TRBV4-3	NA
CASSYPGRSAETQYF	TGTGCCAGCAGTTACCCTGGCAGGTCTGCGGAGACCCAGTACTTC	NA	TRBJ2-5	TRBV6-2/TRBV6-3	NA
CASSHGGAGGDTQYF	TGTGCCAGCAGTCATGGTGGGGCGGGTGGGGATACGCAGTATTTT	NA	TRBJ2-3	TRBV27	NA
CASSKSGGTNSPLHF	TGTGCCAGCAGTAAATCAGGGGGGACCAATTCACCCCTCCACTTT	few	TRBJ1-6	TRBV3-1	TRBD1
CASSSRRGSGDTQYF	TGTGCCAGCAGTTCCCGCCGGGGTAGTGGAGATACGCAGTATTTT	once	TRBJ2-3	TRBV6-6	NA
CASSQGGPLGEQYF	TGTGCCAGCAGCCAAGGGGGGCCCCTGGGCGAGCAGTACTTC	NA	TRBJ2-7	TRBV4-2	NA
CASSKESLTRAGELFF	TGTGCCAGCAGCAAAGAGTCCCTAACCAGAGCCGGGGAGCTGTTTTTT	NA	TRBJ2-2	TRBV21-1	NA
CATSRLAGTYYEQYF	TGTGCCACCAGCAGACTAGCGGGCACGTACTACGAGCAGTACTTC	NA	TRBJ2-7	TRBV15	TRBD2
CASSIRDRGVTDTQYF	TGTGCCAGCAGCATCCGGGACAGGGGGGTCACAGATACGCAGTATTTT	NA	TRBJ2-3	TRBV7-2	TRBD1
CATSDSRSVGSYNEQFF	TGTGCCACCAGTGATTCGAGGAGTGTGGGCTCCTACAATGAGCAGTTCTTC	NA	TRBJ2-1	TRBV24-1	NA
CASSLVMVSQNTEAFF	TGTGCCAGCAGCTTAGTTATGGTTTCACAGAACACTGAAGCTTTCTTT	NA	TRBJ1-1	TRBV7-2	NA
CASRKFTSGQETQYF	TGTGCCAGCAGAAAATTTACTAGCGGGCAAGAGACCCAGTACTTC	many	TRBJ2-5	TRBV7-9	TRBD2
CSAYAQGNQPQHF	TGCAGTGCTTACGCGCAGGGGAATCAGCCCCAGCATTTT	NA	TRBJ1-5	TRBV20-1	NA
CASSLRWGPSTDTQYF	TGTGCCAGCAGCTTGAGATGGGGACCATCCACCGATACGCAGTATTTT	NA	TRBJ2-3	TRBV5-6	NA
CASSYAGGPLETQYF	TGTGCCAGCAGTTACGCGGGGGGTCCCTTAGAGACCCAGTACTTC	once	TRBJ2-5	TRBV6-2/TRBV6-3	TRBD2
CASSSRRDRDQPQHF	TGTGCCAGCAGTTCCCGCCGGGACAGGGATCAGCCCCAGCATTTT	NA	TRBJ1-5	TRBV6-2/TRBV6-3	TRBD1